A single sample is the source of the 6 T cell receptor beta chains below, sequenced in a study of technical replicates of blood from a few donors. Data came from immunoSEQ multiplex PCR; TCRdb stores just in-frame clones and leaves some out. This table holds roughly 83,000 clones, approximately 92% found once. The source material was T cells isolated from PBMCs. These receptors were obtained from a human donor in good health.

This sequence joins TRBV18 and TRBJ2-3; D unclear. CDR3 length: 15 residues. The germline V gene has CDR1 KGHSH and CDR2 LQKENI. V lost 1 base and J lost 3, with 11 bases in between. CDR3 loop: CASSPQTGNTDTQYF. DNA for the CDR3: TGTGCCAGCTCACCACAGACTGGCAATACAGATACGCAGTATTTT.

In this sample, this clone turned up once. V and J are TRBV7-9 and TRBJ2-5; D is possibly TRBD2 (5 bases). The CDR3 is 17 amino acids. Trimming took 0 bases from V and 2 from J, leaving 16 bases between them. Looked up from germline, CDR1 is SEHNR and CDR2 is FQNEAQ (reference sequence). The CDR3 DNA reads as TGTGCCAGCAGCTTAGCGTGGGGAGAACATCTTCAAGAGACCCAGTACTTC. Translation: CASSLAWGEHLQETQYF.

The chain uses TRBV18 and TRBJ1-5; 10 nucleotides line up with TRBD1. In germline, CDR1 is KGHSH, CDR2 LQKENI. The CDR3 runs to 15 residues. Losses at the gene ends were 4 bases for V and 2 bases for J; bases not matched to a gene: 2. The CDR3 DNA reads TGTGCCAGCTCACAGGGGACAGGGGGCAATCAGCCCCAGCATTTT. Its translation: CASSQGTGGNQPQHF.

CDR3 amino acids: CASSYGGEIYGYTF. DNA of the CDR3: TGTGCCAGCAGTTACGGGGGGGAGATCTATGGCTACACCTTC. This sequence joins TRBV6-5 and TRBJ1-2; D perhaps matches TRBD1 (5 bases). The CDR3 runs 14 residues. Trimming shortened V by 2 bases and J by 4 bases, and 11 bases separated the two germline ends. CDR1 and CDR2 from the germline V gene are MNHEY and SVGAGI.

The chain combines TRBV28 with TRBJ1-5, with D hard to call. V was clipped by 6 bases and J by 9 bases, with 9 bases between them. Germline V gene data show CDR1 as MDHEN and CDR2 as SYDVKM. CDR3 length: 11 amino acids. In DNA, the CDR3 is TGTGCCAGCAGCCGAGGGAGGCCCCAGCATTTT. This encodes CASSRGRPQHF.

This rearrangement joins TRBV4-1 to TRBJ2-5; D call uncertain. The CDR3 length is 15 residues. Trimming shortened V by 1 base and J by 5 bases, and 14 bases separated the two germline ends. Germline CDR1 MGHRA, CDR2 YSYEKL. This CDR3 reads CASSQGELLVETQYF. The DNA for the CDR3 is TGCGCCAGCAGCCAAGGCGAATTGTTAGTTGAGACCCAGTACTTC.